Listed below are T cell receptor beta chains from one sample, sequenced in a study of tumor-infiltrating lymphocytes in primary liver carcinoma. Each CDR3 protein is one row after TCRdb ran MiXCR on the multiplex PCR reads. The sample includes 300,000 to 400,000 distinct CDR3 sequences, 65% seen only once; the top ten take 6.5%. Input material: peripheral blood. These receptor sequences come from a man between 40 and 49 years old with primary liver carcinoma and hepatitis B virus infection. Both conserved end residues are part of each CDR3. D genes are given only for firm matches. The size entry is marked missing in some rows and otherwise reads once, few, many or a size class.

clone_size,v_call,j_call,d_call,cdr3_nt,cdr3_aa
-,TRBV10-3,TRBJ2-5,-,TGTGCCATCAGTGAGTCAGAAGGCCCCGGGGAGACCCAGTACTTC,CAISESEGPGETQYF
-,TRBV11-2,TRBJ2-1,TRBD2,TGTGCCAGCAGTTCACCGGGACTAGCGATGATGAATGAGCAGTTCTTT,CASSSPGLAMMNEQFF
-,TRBV11-2,TRBJ2-1,-,TGTGTCAGCAGCCTTGGTCAGGGGCCGGCCAATGAGCAGTTCTTC,CVSSLGQGPANEQFF
-,TRBV4-1,TRBJ2-7,-,TGCGCCAGCAGCCAAGATGGGGTCAAACTCCTCTACGAGCAGTACTTC,CASSQDGVKLLYEQYF
-,TRBV11-2,TRBJ2-7,TRBD1,TGTACCAGCAGCCTCACCGGGACAGGGGTCCTCGAGCAGTACTTC,CTSSLTGTGVLEQYF
many,TRBV4-2,TRBJ2-7,-,TGTGCCAGCAGCCAAGATTTACTAGCCTACGAGCAGTACTTC,CASSQDLLAYEQYF
many,TRBV29-1,TRBJ1-2,-,TGCAGCGTTCTTAGCTATGGCTACACCTTC,CSVLSYGYTF
many,TRBV11-2,TRBJ2-3,-,TGTGCCAGCTCCTCGAACAGGGTCAGAATGACAGATACGCAGTATTTT,CASSSNRVRMTDTQYF
-,TRBV28,TRBJ1-5,TRBD1,TGTGCCAGCAGCTTACAGGGGCCCACCCAGCCCCAGCATTTT,CASSLQGPTQPQHF
-,TRBV12-3/TRBV12-4,TRBJ1-6,-,TGTGCCAGCAGAAACCGGGCCTTCGGGTCGCCCCTCCACTTT,CASRNRAFGSPLHF
-,TRBV5-1,TRBJ2-3,-,TGCGCCGGCAGCTTCGATGGAACCGCGTGGAATACGCAGTATTTT,CAGSFDGTAWNTQYF
few,TRBV5-4,TRBJ2-6,-,TGTGCCAGCAGCTTGGGAGGACCTACTGGGGCCAACGTCCTGACTTTC,CASSLGGPTGANVLTF
few,TRBV24-1,TRBJ2-1,-,TGTGCCACCGCTCTAAGCGGCCCAAATGAGCAGTTCTTC,CATALSGPNEQFF
many,TRBV10-3,TRBJ2-5,-,TGTGCCATTGGACACGCTGGGGAAGAGACCCAGTACTTC,CAIGHAGEETQYF
many,TRBV6-2/TRBV6-3,TRBJ2-7,-,TGTGCCAGCAGTGAGATAGGGGGGTCCTCCTACGAGCAGTACTTC,CASSEIGGSSYEQYF
-,TRBV28,TRBJ2-1,-,TGTGCCAGCAGCTCACTACAGGGTCCCGCTTACAATGAGCAGTTCTTC,CASSSLQGPAYNEQFF
-,TRBV6-5,TRBJ2-7,-,TGTGCCAGCAGTTACTCAGTGGCAATATCCTACGAGCAGTACTTC,CASSYSVAISYEQYF
-,TRBV28,TRBJ2-7,TRBD1,TGTGCCAGCAGTTCACCCTCCGGGACAGGGGATTACTACGAGCAGTACTTC,CASSSPSGTGDYYEQYF
-,TRBV6-5,TRBJ2-3,TRBD1,TGTGCCAGCAGTTTAATGGGGGCCGGGACAGATATGCAGTATTTT,CASSLMGAGTDMQYF
-,TRBV29-1,TRBJ2-1,TRBD1,TGTAGCGTTCGACAGGGGGCGGACAATGACCAGTTCTTC,CSVRQGADNDQFF
-,TRBV11-2,TRBJ2-7,-,TGTGCCAGCAGCCTCCAGGGGGGGAGCCCTCAGTACTTC,CASSLQGGSPQYF
few,TRBV6-4,TRBJ2-2,-,TGTGCCAGCAGTGAACAGGTTAAGGCCGGGGAGCTGTTTTTT,CASSEQVKAGELFF
-,TRBV24-1,TRBJ2-5,TRBD1,TGTGCCACCAGTGATCGTTGGACAGGGGGCCGAGAGACCCAGTACTTC,CATSDRWTGGRETQYF
few,TRBV5-4,TRBJ2-2,TRBD2,TGTGCCAGCAGCACGGGACTAGCGGGAGGGGGAACCGGGGAGCTGTTTTTT,CASSTGLAGGGTGELFF
many,TRBV6-2/TRBV6-3,TRBJ1-2,-,TGTGCCAGCAACTCGTTACAACGCCTAATGGACTACACCTTC,CASNSLQRLMDYTF
-,TRBV11-3,TRBJ2-3,-,TGTGCCAGTAGCTTAGGTGGCTGGGGACTTAAAGATTCGCAGTATTTT,CASSLGGWGLKDSQYF
-,TRBV11-2,TRBJ2-1,TRBD2,TGTGTCAGCAGCAACTTTGGCGGTAGCGGGAGCCACAATGAGCATTTCTTC,CVSSNFGGSGSHNEHFF
-,TRBV28,TRBJ2-2,-,TGTGCCAGCACCCGGAGTCAGAACACCGGGGAGCTGCTTTTT,CASTRSQNTGELLF
many,TRBV30,TRBJ1-1,TRBD1,TGTGCCTGGAGGAAGCCCGGGACAGCGAACACTGAAGCTTTCTTT,CAWRKPGTANTEAFF
once,TRBV10-3,TRBJ2-7,-,TGTGACATCAGTGAAGCAGGGCAAGAGCAGTGCTTC,CDISEAGQEQCF
-,TRBV12-3/TRBV12-4,TRBJ1-1,-,TGTGCCAGCAGTTTATGGACAGCCACTGAAGCTTCCTTT,CASSLWTATEASF
many,TRBV6-5,TRBJ2-5,-,TGTGCCAGCACCGCCCGCGGGACCCAGTACTTC,CASTARGTQYF